A single TCR beta chain is shown here with its context. What it binds is unknown. One junction end disagrees with the germline gene, perhaps due to a read error. Study-level results: Tumor Treg TCRs overlapped most with tumor naive CD4+ cells. Tumor memory CD4+ T cell TCR gene usage was found to cluster with blood and lymph node memory CD4+ cells and with lymph node naive CD4+ cells. Larger-cohort validation covered only one TCR beta V-J rearrangement.

The length of the CDR3 is 14 residues. The V gene's germline CDR1 is DFQATT and CDR2 SNEGSKA (reference sequence). Constant-region reverse primers amplified full-length variable regions, followed by semi-nested Nested Universal Primer A PCR. TCRdb redid the calling of the 5' RACE reads with MiXCR, one entry per CDR3 protein. The repertoire holds 55,000 to 70,000 distinct CDR3 sequences, with 28% as singletons. Sequencing was performed on tumor-infiltrating memory CD4+ T cells sorted from the breast tumor. As to subset: memory CD4+ T cells, CD4+CD45RO+CD25-. The TCR sequence derives from a female donor with breast cancer. The rearrangement joins TRBV20-1 to TRBJ1-1, with 10 bases that match TRBD1. In DNA, the CDR3 is TGCAGTGCTCCGCGACAGGGGGCGAGCACTGATGCTTTCTTT. This encodes CSAPRQGASTDAFF.